What follows are 32 T cell receptor beta chains derived from one specimen sequenced in a study of T cell clonality in common variable immunodeficiency (dated by TCRdb to about 2015). Libraries came from the immunoSEQ multiplex PCR assay. Sourced from immuneACCESS, this table was stored by TCRdb with only in-frame sequences that have V and J called. A share of the clones is absent; for the studies checked, an unresolved V gene accounts for under half, and the remainder has no known explanation. This sample was tabulated with some 40,000 clones, among which there are no singletons. The ten largest make up 3% to 4.5% of the sample. The specimen sequenced was peripheral blood mononuclear cells. These receptors were taken from a person between 18 and 75 years old in good health.

On this clone itself: The read halts 3 residues ahead of the CDR3 end, with the missing end drawn from the germline J gene. J is TRBJ1-5 and V is TRBV5-1; no clear D gene. The germline V and J ends were trimmed by 2 bases and 2 bases, with 5 bases remaining between them. The germline V gene encodes CDR1 SGHRS and CDR2 YFSETQ. This CDR3 is 13 amino acids long. The CDR3 loop reads CASSFQGNQPQHF. The sequenced CDR3 bases are TGCGCCAGCAGCTTTCAGGGCAATCAGCCC.

This clone was detected many times. The CDR3: CASSSGTPTYEQYF. CDR3 DNA, as far as it was read: TGCGCCAGCAGCTCCGGGACTCCCACCTACGAG. The chain carries TRBV5-1 and TRBJ2-7, with D maybe TRBD2 (6 bases). The CDR3 extends 3 residues past the end of the read, so its final part is completed from the germline J gene. Trimming took 3 bases from V and 2 from J, leaving 12 bases between them. The germline gives CDR1 SGHRS, CDR2 YFSETQ. The CDR3 has 14 residues.

This clone was found many times. The CDR3 loop reads CASSPLGTRTYEQYF. Incomplete CDR3 DNA: TGTGCCAGCTCACCTCTTGGGACTCGGACCTACGAG. The chain joins TRBV18 to TRBJ2-7, with D tentatively TRBD2 (6 bases). The observed sequence ends 3 residues before the CDR3 terminus, with the missing tail filled in from the germline J gene. There are 15 residues in the CDR3. Germline V gene lookup returns CDR1 KGHSH and CDR2 LQKENI. Trimming took 3 bases from V and 2 from J, leaving 14 bases between them.

Turning to this clone: From the germline J gene comes the end of the CDR3, since the read stops 3 residues before it. The chain uses TRBV11-3 and TRBJ2-3, with 14 bases that match TRBD2. Germline assignment: CDR1 SGHNT and CDR2 YENEEA. This CDR3 has 15 residues. The CDR3 reads CASSQGLAGDETQYF. The DNA read from the CDR3 is TGTGCCAGCAGCCAGGGACTAGCGGGAGACGAGACG.

This clone was seen repeatedly, ten times or more. The CDR3 is cut off 3 residues early in the read; its end comes from the germline J gene. This chain connects TRBV7-3 to TRBJ1-2; perhaps TRBD1 as D (5 bases). In germline, CDR1 is SGHTA, CDR2 FQGTGA. The CDR3 extends over 12 amino acids. CDR3 protein: CASSLTGASYTF. The CDR3 DNA, read in part, is TGTGCCAGCAGCTTAACAGGGGCGAGC.

This clone was seen many times. Read data end 3 residues before the CDR3 end; the end is taken from the germline J gene. The rearrangement links TRBV6-1 to TRBJ2-7; D is unclear. Germline CDR1 MNHNS, CDR2 SASEGT. V lost 2 bases, J lost 3 bases, and 20 bases lay in between. This CDR3 spans 17 amino acids. CDR3 bases read: TGTGCCAGCAGTGAATCGGTCTTGGCAGGATCCTACTACGAG. Its translation is CASSESVLAGSYYE. The complete CDR3 reads CASSESVLAGSYYEQYF.

Remarks on this clone: The read falls 3 residues short of the CDR3 end, and the missing part is taken from the germline J gene. The chain joins TRBV7-9 to TRBJ1-3; 7 bases agree with TRBD1. The CDR3 consists of 14 residues. Germline CDR1 is SEHNR and CDR2 is FQNEAQ (reference sequence). V trimming: 6 bases; J trimming: 3 bases; junction bases outside the gene matches: 5. The CDR3 reads CASSPRQGGNTIYF. The sequenced CDR3 bases are TGTGCCAGCAGTCCTAGACAGGGTGGAAACACC.

Worth noting for this clone: The read falls 3 residues short of the CDR3 end, and the missing part is taken from the germline J gene. The chain recombines TRBV18 with TRBJ1-1; possibly TRBD1 for D (6 bases). The CDR3 has 13 amino acids. CDR1 KGHSH and CDR2 LQKENI come from the germline V gene. CDR3: CASTGTGLETAFF. CDR3 DNA (partial): TGTGCCAGCACCGGCACAGGGCTAGAGACC.

This clone was recorded many times. Here the CDR3 reads CAIREPGQPNTEAFF. The part of the CDR3 DNA that was read is TGTGCCATCAGAGAACCCGGACAGCCGAACACTGAA. The chain employs TRBV10-3 and TRBJ1-1; tentatively, D is TRBD1 (6 bases). Coverage ceases 3 residues before the CDR3 finishes, and the germline J gene fills in the end. The length of the CDR3 is 15 residues. V gave up 6 bases and J gave up 1 base, with 15 bases separating them. Germline V lookup: CDR1 ENHRY, CDR2 SYGVKD.

This clone was counted many times. The read gets to within 3 residues of the CDR3 end, and the germline J gene fills in the rest. The chain carries TRBV6-1 and TRBJ2-7; a weak D match, TRBD1 (6 bases). The CDR3 is 14 residues long. Germline assignment: CDR1 MNHNS and CDR2 SASEGT. The germline V and J ends were trimmed by 4 bases and 0 bases, with 10 bases remaining between them. The part of the CDR3 DNA that was read is TGTGCCAGCAGTGCAACAGGGCTCTCCTACGAG. This translates into CASSATGLSYE. The complete CDR3 protein is CASSATGLSYEQYF.

This clone was seen at least ten times. Read coverage stops 3 residues before the CDR3 terminus; the germline J gene supplies the remainder. V is TRBV7-8 and J is TRBJ2-2; 11 nucleotides align to TRBD2. The J segment lost 1 base and the V segment lost 1 base, leaving 2 bases of the junction unmatched. CDR1 and CDR2 from the germline V gene are SGHVS and FQNEAQ. The CDR3 covers 17 residues. CDR3 amino acids: CASSLGLAGLNTGELFF. Partial CDR3 DNA: TGTGCCAGCAGCTTAGGACTAGCGGGGCTGAACACCGGGGAG.

The table lists this clone with many counts. Read coverage stops 3 residues before the CDR3 terminus; the germline J gene supplies the remainder. The rearrangement joins TRBV5-6 to TRBJ1-3; D is unclear. Trimming shortened V by 0 bases and J by 1 base, and 5 bases separated the two germline ends. The germline CDR1 and CDR2 sequences are SGHDT and YYEEEE. The CDR3 totals 14 residues. CDR3 amino acids: CASSLVSSGNTIYF. The sequenced part of the CDR3 DNA is TGTGCCAGCAGCTTGGTTTCGTCTGGAAACACC.

This clone came up a few times. The sequence runs out 3 residues before the end of the CDR3; the remainder is reconstructed from the germline J gene. The chain links TRBV7-9 to TRBJ1-1; D gene unclear. Germline V gene lookup returns CDR1 SEHNR and CDR2 FQNEAQ (reference sequence). With 1 base removed from V and 3 bases from J, the gap between germline ends came to 9 bases. CDR3 length: 14 residues. Incomplete CDR3 DNA: TGTGCCAGCAGCTTAGTTCACCCAGACACTGAA. Translated, it gives CASSLVHPDTE. The whole CDR3 is CASSLVHPDTEAFF.

The CDR3 is CASRGSGEPITDTQYF. The part of the CDR3 DNA that was read is TGCGCCAGCAGGGGGAGCGGGGAGCCAATCACAGATACG. The genes are TRBV10-2 and TRBJ2-3; 7 bases line up with TRBD2. With the read ending 3 residues before the CDR3 end, the germline J gene is used to fill in that end. V lost 6 bases, J lost 2 bases, and 11 bases stayed unmatched. The CDR3 has 16 residues. Germline-derived CDR1 and CDR2 are WSHSY and SAAADI.

This clone was found many times. The sequenced fragment ends 3 residues before the CDR3 boundary, so the rest is inferred from the germline J gene. This chain links TRBV4-1 with TRBJ2-5, with 13 bases fitting TRBD2. There are 17 residues in the CDR3. Germline V gene lookup returns CDR1 MGHRA and CDR2 YSYEKL. V was pared by 4 bases and J by 2 bases, with 7 bases of the junction left unmatched. CDR3 in amino acids: CASSRGLAGRFQETQYF. The CDR3 bases that were read are TGCGCCAGCAGCCGGGGACTAGCGGGGCGTTTTCAAGAGACC.

A note on this clone: Given a much more abundant clone one base away, this may be a read error. This chain's CDR3 is CASKDRDRVSPLFF. Incomplete CDR3 DNA: TGTGCCAGTAAGGACCGGGACAGGGTTTCACCG. The V and J genes are TRBV19 and TRBJ2-2; 9 nucleotides agree with TRBD1. The read finishes 3 residues shy of the CDR3 end, and the germline J gene is used to complete it. In germline, CDR1 is LNHDA, CDR2 SQIVND (reference sequence). The CDR3 has 14 residues.

Many counts were recorded for this clone. The read ends 3 residues early relative to the CDR3; the germline J gene fills the gap. The chain recombines TRBV5-1 with TRBJ2-1, with TRBD2 as a possible D gene (5 bases). There are 16 residues in the CDR3. Deletions cut 6 bases from V and 8 bases from J, with 24 bases between. CDR1 SGHRS and CDR2 YFSETQ come from the germline V gene. The sequenced CDR3 bases are TGCGCCAGCACCTCGGGGTTGGTTTTTAGTCACGATGAG. Amino acids: CASTSGLVFSHDE. The complete CDR3 protein is CASTSGLVFSHDEQFF.

Comment on this clone: The read gets to within 3 residues of the CDR3 end, and the germline J gene fills in the rest. V usage is TRBV19 and J usage is TRBJ1-2, with D hard to call. CDR1 LNHDA and CDR2 SQIVND come from the germline V gene (reference sequence). CDR3 size: 15 residues. Incomplete CDR3 DNA: TGTGCCAGTAGTCCTCGACTATACTCCTACAATGAC. Its translation is CASSPRLYSYND. The full CDR3 protein is CASSPRLYSYNDYTF.

By sample fraction, this clone is medium-sized. Coverage ceases 3 residues before the CDR3 finishes, and the germline J gene fills in the end. The chain carries TRBV6-1 and TRBJ2-4, with D possibly matching TRBD2 (5 bases). The CDR3 covers 15 residues. Germline V CDR1 and CDR2: MNHNS, SASEGT. This chain's CDR3 is CASSEGGFGESYQYF. CDR3 DNA, as far as it was read: TGTGCCAGCAGTGAAGGTGGTTTCGGGGAATCTTAT.

This clone was found a few times. With the read ending 3 residues before the CDR3 end, the germline J gene is used to fill in that end. The V and J genes are TRBV27 and TRBJ2-7; 7 bases map to TRBD2. Germline assignment: CDR1 MNHEY and CDR2 SMNVEV (reference sequence). This CDR3 spans 12 amino acids. The V gene end was trimmed by 6 bases and the J gene end by 3 bases; junction bases not matched to a gene: 2. The sequenced part of the CDR3 DNA is TGTGCCAGCAGGAGCGGGAACTACGAG. Its translation is CASRSGNYE. The whole CDR3 sequence is CASRSGNYEQYF.

Ten or more counts support this clone. Incomplete CDR3 DNA: TGTGCCAGCAGTGACCCCGGGACAGGGTATGACACC. It is translated as CASSDPGTGYDT. In full, the CDR3 reads CASSDPGTGYDTIYF. The chain is built from TRBV6-1 and TRBJ1-3; 9 bases map to TRBD1. The read terminates 3 residues ahead of where the CDR3 ends, so the germline J gene completes it. With V trimmed by 3 bases and J by 8 bases, 8 bases remained unmatched. The CDR3 has 15 residues. Germline assignment: CDR1 MNHNS and CDR2 SASEGT.

This clone showed up many times. The read terminates 3 residues ahead of where the CDR3 ends, so the germline J gene completes it. The chain carries TRBV5-1 and TRBJ2-1, with 7 bases aligning to TRBD2. The J segment lost 3 bases and the V segment lost 0 bases, leaving 6 bases of the junction unmatched. The CDR3 has 16 amino acids. CDR1 is SGHRS, CDR2 YFSETQ, per germline. The sequenced CDR3 bases are TGCGCCAGCAGCTTGGATGGCGGGGGAGGCTACAATGAG. This gives the protein CASSLDGGGGYNE. The whole CDR3 sequence is CASSLDGGGGYNEQFF.

Points on this clone: The CDR3 end falls 3 residues outside the read, so it is completed with the germline J gene. The gene calls are TRBV18 and TRBJ2-7; 10 bases line up with TRBD1. This CDR3 is built from 15 residues. V dropped 4 bases and J dropped 2; count of bases not matched to a gene: 5. Germline V gene sequence: CDR1 KGHSH, CDR2 LQKENI. The CDR3 reads CASSQDRGLTYEQYF. The DNA read from the CDR3 is TGTGCCAGCTCACAAGACAGGGGGCTTACCTACGAG.

This clone was picked up many times. The read halts 3 residues ahead of the CDR3 end, with the missing end drawn from the germline J gene. This chain connects TRBV18 to TRBJ2-7; TRBD2 matches at 10 bases. Trimming cost V 0 bases and J 2 bases; bases outside gene matches: 1. CDR1 KGHSH and CDR2 LQKENI come from the germline V gene. The CDR3 contains 15 residues. The CDR3 bases that were read are TGTGCCAGCTCACCACCGAGCGGGAGGGCCTACGAG. Translating gives CASSPPSGRAYE. The CDR3 in full is CASSPPSGRAYEQYF.

CDR3 DNA, as far as it was read: TGTGCCAGCAGCCCTAGACCAGACTCTAACTATGGC. It yields the protein CASSPRPDSNYG. The CDR3 reads in full as CASSPRPDSNYGAFF. This rearrangement joins TRBV7-9 to TRBJ1-1; D gene unclear. Read coverage stops 3 residues before the CDR3 terminus; the germline J gene supplies the remainder. The length of the CDR3 is 15 residues. Germline V gene lookup returns CDR1 SEHNR and CDR2 FQNEAQ (reference sequence).

This clone was counted many times. CDR3 in amino acids: CASSYGTGATYEQYF. The DNA read from the CDR3 is TGTGCCAGCAGTTACGGGACAGGGGCCACCTACGAG. The chain couples TRBV6-2 or TRBV6-3 to TRBJ2-7, with TRBD1 matching over 10 bases. The read ends 3 residues shy of where the CDR3 ends; the end is completed using the germline J gene. The junction had 3 bases not matched to a gene; V was cut back by 2 bases and J by 2 bases. The CDR3 length is 15 residues. CDR1 is MNHEY and CDR2 is SVGEGT in the germline V gene.

In regard to this clone: Read sequence stops 3 residues before the CDR3 end, and the germline J gene provides the missing end. The chain is built from TRBV6-1 and TRBJ1-2; TRBD1 matches 7 bases. Germline V gene data show CDR1 as MNHNS and CDR2 as SASEGT. CDR3 length: 15 amino acids. CDR3 protein: CASSAGGQGVDIYTF. The CDR3 bases that were read are TGTGCCAGCAGTGCAGGGGGGCAGGGGGTTGACATC.

This clone has ten or more counts. A much larger clone differs from this one at a single base, so this may be a read error. The read halts 3 residues ahead of the CDR3 end, with the missing end drawn from the germline J gene. The chain joins TRBV30 to TRBJ2-3, with D maybe TRBD1 (6 bases). Germline V gives CDR1 GTSNPN, CDR2 SVGIG (reference sequence). The CDR3 covers 14 residues. The CDR3 spells CAWSIGQSNQPQYF. CDR3 DNA, as far as it was read: TGTGCCTGGAGTATAGGACAGAGCAATCAGCCG.

This clone was recorded at least ten times. The read is 3 residues too short to cover the CDR3 end, so that end is filled in from the germline J gene. J is TRBJ2-7 and V is TRBV5-5; the D gene is possibly TRBD1 (6 bases). Germline values: CDR1 SGHKS, CDR2 YYEKEE (reference sequence). V was shortened by 4 bases and J by 0 bases, with 14 bases between the two germline ends. CDR3 size: 15 residues. Partial CDR3 DNA: TGTGCCAGCAGCAGGACCGGGACATTCTCCTACGAG. Translating gives CASSRTGTFSYE. The entire CDR3 reads CASSRTGTFSYEQYF.

This clone was counted ten times or more. Read data end 3 residues before the CDR3 end; the end is taken from the germline J gene. The V call is TRBV10-1, the J call TRBJ2-2; TRBD2 aligns across 10 bases. The CDR3 totals 16 residues. V was pared by 2 bases and J by 4 bases, with 4 bases of the junction left unmatched. CDR1 is WNHNN and CDR2 is SYGVQD in the germline V gene (reference sequence). This CDR3 reads CASSEGLAGGTGELFF. The CDR3 bases that were read are TGCGCCAGCAGTGAGGGGTTAGCGGGGGGCACCGGGGAG.

To note about this clone: The missing CDR3 end, 3 residues past where the read stops, is filled in from the germline J gene. The V and J genes are TRBV6-1 and TRBJ1-1; TRBD1 matches at 7 bases. Germline CDR1 reads MNHNS; CDR2 reads SASEGT. The CDR3 extends over 15 amino acids. The ends lost 3 bases at V and 2 bases at J; junction bases unmatched: 6. Partial CDR3 DNA: TGTGCCAGCAGTGATTGGAGGGGGCTAAACACTGAA. It translates to CASSDWRGLNTE. The whole CDR3 is CASSDWRGLNTEAFF.

This clone was seen only a few times. The CDR3 end lies 3 residues beyond the end of the read and is filled in from the germline J gene. The chain has TRBV13 and TRBJ1-4; D is unclear. This CDR3 spans 14 amino acids. Per the germline V gene, CDR1 is PRHDT and CDR2 is FYEKMQ (reference sequence). The covered CDR3 bases are TGTGCCAGCAGCTTAGATAGTAACCGCGGAATA. Translation: CASSLDSNRGI. The full CDR3 reads CASSLDSNRGILFF.